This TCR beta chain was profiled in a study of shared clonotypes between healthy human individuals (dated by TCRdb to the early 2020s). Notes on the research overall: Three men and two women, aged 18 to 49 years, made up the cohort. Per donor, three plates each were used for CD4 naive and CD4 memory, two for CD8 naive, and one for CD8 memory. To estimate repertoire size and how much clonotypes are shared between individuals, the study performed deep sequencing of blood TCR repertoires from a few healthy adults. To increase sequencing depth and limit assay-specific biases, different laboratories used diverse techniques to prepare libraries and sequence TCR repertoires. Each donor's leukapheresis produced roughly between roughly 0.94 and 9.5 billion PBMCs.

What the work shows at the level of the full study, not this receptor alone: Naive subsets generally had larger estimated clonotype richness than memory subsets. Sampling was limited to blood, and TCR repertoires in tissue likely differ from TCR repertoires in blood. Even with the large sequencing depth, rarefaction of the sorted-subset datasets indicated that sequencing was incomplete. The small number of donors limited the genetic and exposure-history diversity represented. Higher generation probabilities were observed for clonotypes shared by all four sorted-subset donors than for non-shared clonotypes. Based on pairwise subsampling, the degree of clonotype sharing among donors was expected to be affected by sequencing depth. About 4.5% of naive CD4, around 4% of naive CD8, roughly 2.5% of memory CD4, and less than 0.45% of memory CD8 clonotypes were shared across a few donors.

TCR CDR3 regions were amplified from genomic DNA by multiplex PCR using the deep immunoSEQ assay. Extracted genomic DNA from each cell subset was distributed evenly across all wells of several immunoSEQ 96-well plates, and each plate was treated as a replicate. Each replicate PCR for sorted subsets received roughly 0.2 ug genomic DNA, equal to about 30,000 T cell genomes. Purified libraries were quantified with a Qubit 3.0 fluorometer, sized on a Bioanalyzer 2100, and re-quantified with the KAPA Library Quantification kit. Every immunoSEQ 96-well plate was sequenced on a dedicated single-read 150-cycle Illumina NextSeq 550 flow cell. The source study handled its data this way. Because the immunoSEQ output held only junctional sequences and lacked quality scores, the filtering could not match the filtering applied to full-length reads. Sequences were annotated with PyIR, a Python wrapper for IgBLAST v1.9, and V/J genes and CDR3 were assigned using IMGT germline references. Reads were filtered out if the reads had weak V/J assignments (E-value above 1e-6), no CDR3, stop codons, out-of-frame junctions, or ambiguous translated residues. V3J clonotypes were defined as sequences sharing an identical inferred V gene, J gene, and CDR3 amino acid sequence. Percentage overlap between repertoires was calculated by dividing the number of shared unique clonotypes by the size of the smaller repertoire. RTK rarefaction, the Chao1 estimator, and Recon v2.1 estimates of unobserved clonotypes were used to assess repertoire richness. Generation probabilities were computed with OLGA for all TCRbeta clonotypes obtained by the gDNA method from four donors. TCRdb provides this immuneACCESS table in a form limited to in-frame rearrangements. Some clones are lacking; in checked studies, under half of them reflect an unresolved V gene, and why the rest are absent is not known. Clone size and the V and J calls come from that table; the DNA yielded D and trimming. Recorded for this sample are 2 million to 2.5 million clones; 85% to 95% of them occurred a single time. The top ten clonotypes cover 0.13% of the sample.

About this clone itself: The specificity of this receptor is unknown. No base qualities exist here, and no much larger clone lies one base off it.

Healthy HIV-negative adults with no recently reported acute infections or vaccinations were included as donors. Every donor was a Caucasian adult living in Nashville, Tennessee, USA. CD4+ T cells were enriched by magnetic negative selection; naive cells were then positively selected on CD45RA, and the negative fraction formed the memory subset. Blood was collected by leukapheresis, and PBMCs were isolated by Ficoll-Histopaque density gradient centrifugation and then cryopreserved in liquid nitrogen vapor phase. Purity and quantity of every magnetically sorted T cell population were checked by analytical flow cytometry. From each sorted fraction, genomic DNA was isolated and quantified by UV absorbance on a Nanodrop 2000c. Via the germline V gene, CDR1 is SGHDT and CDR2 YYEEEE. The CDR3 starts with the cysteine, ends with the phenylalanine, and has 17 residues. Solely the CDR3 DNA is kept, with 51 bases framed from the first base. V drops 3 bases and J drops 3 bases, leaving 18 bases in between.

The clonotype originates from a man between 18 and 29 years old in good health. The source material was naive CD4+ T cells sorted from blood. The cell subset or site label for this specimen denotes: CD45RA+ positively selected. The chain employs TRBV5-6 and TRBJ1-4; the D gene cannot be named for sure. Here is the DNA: TGTGCCAGCAGCTCCTCGGGGTCCCTCCTCGCTAATGAAAAACTGTTTTTT. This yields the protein CASSSSGSLLANEKLFF.